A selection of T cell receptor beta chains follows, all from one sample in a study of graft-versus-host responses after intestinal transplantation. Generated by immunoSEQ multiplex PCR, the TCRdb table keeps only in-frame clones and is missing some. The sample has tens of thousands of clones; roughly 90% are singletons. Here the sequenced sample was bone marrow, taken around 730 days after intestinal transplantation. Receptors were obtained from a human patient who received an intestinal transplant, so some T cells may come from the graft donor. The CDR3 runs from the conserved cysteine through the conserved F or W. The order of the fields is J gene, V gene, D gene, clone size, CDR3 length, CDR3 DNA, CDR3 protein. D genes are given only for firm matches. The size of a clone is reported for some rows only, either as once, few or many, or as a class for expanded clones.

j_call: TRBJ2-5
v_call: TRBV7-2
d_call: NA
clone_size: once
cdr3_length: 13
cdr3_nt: TGTGCCAGCAGCTTAGAGGTCCAGGAGACCCAGTACTTC
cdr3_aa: CASSLEVQETQYF

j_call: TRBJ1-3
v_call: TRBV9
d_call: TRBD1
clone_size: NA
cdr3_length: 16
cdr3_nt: TGTGCCAGCAGCTCGGGACAGGGGGCCTCTGGAAACACCATATATTTT
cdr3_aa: CASSSGQGASGNTIYF

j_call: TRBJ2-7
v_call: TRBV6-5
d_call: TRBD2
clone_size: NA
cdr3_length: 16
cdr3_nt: TGTGCCAGCAGTTCTCCTAGCGGGGCCCTCTCCTACGAGCAGTACTTC
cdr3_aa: CASSSPSGALSYEQYF

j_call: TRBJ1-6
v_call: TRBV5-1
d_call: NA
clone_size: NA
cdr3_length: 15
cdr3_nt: TGCGCCAGCAGCTTGGGAGGTGGAGAAAATTCACCCCTCCACTTT
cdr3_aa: CASSLGGGENSPLHF

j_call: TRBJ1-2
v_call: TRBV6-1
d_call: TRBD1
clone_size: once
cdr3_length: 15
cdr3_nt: TGTGCCAGCAGTCAGGACAGGGGAAAGATGGATGGCTACACCTTC
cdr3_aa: CASSQDRGKMDGYTF

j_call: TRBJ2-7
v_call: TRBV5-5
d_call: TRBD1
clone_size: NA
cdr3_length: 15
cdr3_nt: TGTGCCAGCAGCTTGGGGGACAGGGGGCCCTACGAGCAGTACTTC
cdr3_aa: CASSLGDRGPYEQYF

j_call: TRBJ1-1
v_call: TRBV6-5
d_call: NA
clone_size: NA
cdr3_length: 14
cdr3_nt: TGTGCCAGCAGTGCGAATGGGGACGGGACTGAAGCTTTCTTT
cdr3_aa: CASSANGDGTEAFF

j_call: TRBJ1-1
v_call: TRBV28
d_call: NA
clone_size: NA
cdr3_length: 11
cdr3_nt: TGTGCCAGCAGTTCTGACACTGAAGCTTTCTTT
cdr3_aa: CASSSDTEAFF

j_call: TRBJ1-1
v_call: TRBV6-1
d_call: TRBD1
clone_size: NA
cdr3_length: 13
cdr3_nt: TGTGCCAGCGGCCGGGACAGGAAAACTGAAGCTTTCTTT
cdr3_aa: CASGRDRKTEAFF

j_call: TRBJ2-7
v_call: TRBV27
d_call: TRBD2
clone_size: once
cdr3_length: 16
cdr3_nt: TGTGCCAGCAGTTCAACCGGACTAGCGGGAAAATACGAGCAGTACTTC
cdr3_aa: CASSSTGLAGKYEQYF

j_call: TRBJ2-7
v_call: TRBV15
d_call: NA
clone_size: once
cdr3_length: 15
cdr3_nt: TGTGCCACCAGCAGAGATCTAGGGTTAACCTACGAGCAGTACTTC
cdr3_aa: CATSRDLGLTYEQYF

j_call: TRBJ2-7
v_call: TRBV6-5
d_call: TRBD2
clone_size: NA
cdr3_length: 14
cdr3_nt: TGTGCCAGCAGACCCACTAGCGGAACCTACGAGCAGTACTTC
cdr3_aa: CASRPTSGTYEQYF

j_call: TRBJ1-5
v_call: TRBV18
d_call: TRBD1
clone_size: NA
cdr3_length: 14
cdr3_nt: TGTGCCAGCTCAAGGGACAGGCGCAATCAGCCCCAGCATTTT
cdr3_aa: CASSRDRRNQPQHF

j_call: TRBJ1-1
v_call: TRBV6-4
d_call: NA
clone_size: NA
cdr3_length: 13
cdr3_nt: TGTGCCAGCAGCTTCGACATGGACACTGAAGCTTTCTTT
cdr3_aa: CASSFDMDTEAFF

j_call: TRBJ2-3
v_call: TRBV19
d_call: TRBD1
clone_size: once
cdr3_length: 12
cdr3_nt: TGTGCCAGTAGTAGACAGGGAGATAGGCAGTATTTT
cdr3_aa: CASSRQGDRQYF

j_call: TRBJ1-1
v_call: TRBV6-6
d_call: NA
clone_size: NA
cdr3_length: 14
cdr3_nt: TGTGCCAGCAGTCCGGGACGGATGAACACTGAAGCTTTCTTT
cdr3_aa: CASSPGRMNTEAFF

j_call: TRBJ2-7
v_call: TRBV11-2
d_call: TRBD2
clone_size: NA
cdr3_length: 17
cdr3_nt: TGTGCCAGCAGCTCAGGAGCGGGAGGGCCCAGCCCGCAGGGGCAGTACTTC
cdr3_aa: CASSSGAGGPSPQGQYF

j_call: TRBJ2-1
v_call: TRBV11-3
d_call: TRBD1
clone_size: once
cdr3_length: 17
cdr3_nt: TGTGCCAGCAGCTTAGAGGCAACCGGGACAGGGCACAATGAGCAGTTCTTC
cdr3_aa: CASSLEATGTGHNEQFF

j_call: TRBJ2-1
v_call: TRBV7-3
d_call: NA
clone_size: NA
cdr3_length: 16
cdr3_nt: TGTGCCAGCAGCCGATCGACTGAAGAAACTTACAATGAGCAGTTCTTC
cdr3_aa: CASSRSTEETYNEQFF

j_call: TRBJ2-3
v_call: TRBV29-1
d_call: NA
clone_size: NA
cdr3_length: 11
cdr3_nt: TGCAGCGCCATGTACGCAGATACGCAGTATTTT
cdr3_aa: CSAMYADTQYF

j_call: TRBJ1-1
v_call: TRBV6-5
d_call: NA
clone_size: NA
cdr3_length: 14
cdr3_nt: TGTGCCAGCAGTTACGACAGTCTGATAACTGAAGCTTTCTTT
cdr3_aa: CASSYDSLITEAFF

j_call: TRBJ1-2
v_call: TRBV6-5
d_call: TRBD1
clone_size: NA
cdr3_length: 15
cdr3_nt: TGTGCCAGCAGTCACGATTCGGGACAGCTCTCAGGCTACACCTTC
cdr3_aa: CASSHDSGQLSGYTF

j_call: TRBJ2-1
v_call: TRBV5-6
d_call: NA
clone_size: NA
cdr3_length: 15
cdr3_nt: TGTGCCAGCAGCTTTATGGTGTCAGGACTTGATGAGCAGTTCTTC
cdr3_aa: CASSFMVSGLDEQFF

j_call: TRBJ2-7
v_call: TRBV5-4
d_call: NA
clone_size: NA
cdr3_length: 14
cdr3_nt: TGTGCCAGCAGCACCCCCGGGACAAATTACGAGCAGTACTTC
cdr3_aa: CASSTPGTNYEQYF

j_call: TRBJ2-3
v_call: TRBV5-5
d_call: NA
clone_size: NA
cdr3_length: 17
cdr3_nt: TGTGCCAGCAGCTTAAGGGGACGGAGAACCAGCACAGATACGCAGTATTTT
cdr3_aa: CASSLRGRRTSTDTQYF

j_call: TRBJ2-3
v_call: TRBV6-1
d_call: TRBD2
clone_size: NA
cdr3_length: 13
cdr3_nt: TGTGCCAGCCAGCGGGAAATCGCAGATACGCAGTATTTT
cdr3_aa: CASQREIADTQYF

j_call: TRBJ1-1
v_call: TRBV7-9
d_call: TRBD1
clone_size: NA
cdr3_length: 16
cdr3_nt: TGTGCCAGCAGCTCGCTCACAGGGGGCCAGGTCACTGAAGCTTTCTTT
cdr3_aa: CASSSLTGGQVTEAFF

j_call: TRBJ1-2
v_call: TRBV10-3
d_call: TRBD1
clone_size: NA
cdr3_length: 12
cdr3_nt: TGTGCCATCGGGACAGAAAACTATGGCTACACCTTC
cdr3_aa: CAIGTENYGYTF

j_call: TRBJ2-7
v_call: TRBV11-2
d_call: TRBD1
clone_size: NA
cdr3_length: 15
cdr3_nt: TGTGCCGGCAGCTGGCCGGGACAGGGCACTTACGAGCAGTACTTC
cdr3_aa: CAGSWPGQGTYEQYF

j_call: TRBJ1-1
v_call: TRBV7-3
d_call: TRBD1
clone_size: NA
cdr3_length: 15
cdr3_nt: TGTGCCAGCAGCTTAACGGGACAGTTGAACACTGAAGCTTTCTTT
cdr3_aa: CASSLTGQLNTEAFF

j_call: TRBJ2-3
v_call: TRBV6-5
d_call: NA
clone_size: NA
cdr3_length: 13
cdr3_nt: TGTGCCAGCAGTTACTCGACCAGCAGCCAACAGTATTTT
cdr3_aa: CASSYSTSSQQYF

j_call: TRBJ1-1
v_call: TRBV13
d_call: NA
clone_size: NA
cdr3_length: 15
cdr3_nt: TGTGCCAGCAGTTCAGAGGACCGGGGGTGGACTGAAGCTTTCTTT
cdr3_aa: CASSSEDRGWTEAFF

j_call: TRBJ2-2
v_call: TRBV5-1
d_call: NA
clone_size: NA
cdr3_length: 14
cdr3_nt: TGCGCCAGCAGCGTCTCGGGGAACACCGGGGAGCTGTTTTTT
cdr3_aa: CASSVSGNTGELFF

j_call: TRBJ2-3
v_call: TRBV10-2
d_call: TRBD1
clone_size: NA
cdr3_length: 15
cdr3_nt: TGCGCCAGCAGTGAAGGGACAGCCACGGCAGATACGCAGTATTTT
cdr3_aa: CASSEGTATADTQYF

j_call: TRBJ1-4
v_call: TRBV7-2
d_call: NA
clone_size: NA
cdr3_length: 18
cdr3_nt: TGTGCCAGCAGCTTAGTTGCCGGTTACACGTCAACTAATGAAAAACTGTTTTTT
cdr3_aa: CASSLVAGYTSTNEKLFF

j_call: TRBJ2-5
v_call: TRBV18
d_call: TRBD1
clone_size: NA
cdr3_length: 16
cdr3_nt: TGTGCCAGCTCACCAATTACAGGGGGCGTCCAAGAGACCCAGTACTTC
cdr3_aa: CASSPITGGVQETQYF

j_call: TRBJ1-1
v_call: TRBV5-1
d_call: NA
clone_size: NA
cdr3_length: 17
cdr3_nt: TGCGCCAGCAGCCCTGGGGGGACGGTTCTCTTGAACACTGAAGCTTTCTTT
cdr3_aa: CASSPGGTVLLNTEAFF

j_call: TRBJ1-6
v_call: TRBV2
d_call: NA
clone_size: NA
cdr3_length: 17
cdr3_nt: TGTGCCAGCAGTGAAGCGCTTCAGGGATGGCGTAATTCACCCCTCCACTTT
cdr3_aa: CASSEALQGWRNSPLHF

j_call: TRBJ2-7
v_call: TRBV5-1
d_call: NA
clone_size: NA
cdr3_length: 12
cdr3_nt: TGCGCCAGCAGCCTTCAAGGTTACGAGCAGTACTTC
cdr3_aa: CASSLQGYEQYF

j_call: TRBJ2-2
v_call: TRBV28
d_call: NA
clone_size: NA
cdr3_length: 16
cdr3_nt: TGTGCCAGCAGTGTAACTAGCCCTCTCAACACCGGGGAGCTGTTTTTT
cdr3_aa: CASSVTSPLNTGELFF

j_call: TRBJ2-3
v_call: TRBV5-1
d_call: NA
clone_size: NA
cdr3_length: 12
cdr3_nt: TGCGCCAGCAGCTTGGAAGCAGATACGCAGTATTTT
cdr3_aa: CASSLEADTQYF

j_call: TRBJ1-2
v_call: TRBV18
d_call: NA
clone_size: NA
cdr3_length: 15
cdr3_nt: TGTGCCAGCTCACCCCGGGGAGGGGTGCAGGGGGGCTACACCTTC
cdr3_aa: CASSPRGGVQGGYTF

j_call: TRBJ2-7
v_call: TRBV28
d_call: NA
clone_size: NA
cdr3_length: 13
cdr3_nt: TGTGCCAGCCTAAAGGTGGGGAAATACGAGCAGTACTTC
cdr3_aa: CASLKVGKYEQYF

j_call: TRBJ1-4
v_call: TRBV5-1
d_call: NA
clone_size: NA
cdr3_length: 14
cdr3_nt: TGCGCCAGCAGCTTGGACATTCCCCCCGAAAAACTGTTTTTT
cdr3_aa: CASSLDIPPEKLFF

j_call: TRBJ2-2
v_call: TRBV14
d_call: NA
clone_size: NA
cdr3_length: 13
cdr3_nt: TGTGCCAGCAGCCAAGCTAGCACCGGGGAGCTGTTTTTT
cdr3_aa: CASSQASTGELFF

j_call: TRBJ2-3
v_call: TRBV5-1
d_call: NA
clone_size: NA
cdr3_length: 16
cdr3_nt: TGCGCCAGCAGCCTCCGTCGACAGGGAGGTTGGGATACGCAGTATTTT
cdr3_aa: CASSLRRQGGWDTQYF

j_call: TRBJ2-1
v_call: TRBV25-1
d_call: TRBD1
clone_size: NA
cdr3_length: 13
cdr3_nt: TGTGCCGTAATCGGGACAGGGGTCAATGAGCAGTTCTTC
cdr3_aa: CAVIGTGVNEQFF

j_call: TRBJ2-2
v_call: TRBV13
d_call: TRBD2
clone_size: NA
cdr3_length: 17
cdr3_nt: TGTGCCAGCAGCCCGAGACTAGCGGAGGACCTCACCGGGGAGCTGTTTTTT
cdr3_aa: CASSPRLAEDLTGELFF

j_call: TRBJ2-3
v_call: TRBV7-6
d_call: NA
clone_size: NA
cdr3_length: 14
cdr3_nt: TGTGCCAGCAGCCCGGGGGCTAGCACAGATACGCAGTATTTT
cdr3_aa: CASSPGASTDTQYF

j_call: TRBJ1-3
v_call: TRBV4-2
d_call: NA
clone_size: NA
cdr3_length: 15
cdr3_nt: TGTGCCAGCAGCCAAGAGGGGACTTCTGGAAACACCATATATTTT
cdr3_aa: CASSQEGTSGNTIYF

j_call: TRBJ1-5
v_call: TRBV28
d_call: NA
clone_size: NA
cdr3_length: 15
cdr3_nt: TGTGCCAGCGTAACGGTAGGGGAGGGCTATCAGCCCCAGCATTTT
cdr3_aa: CASVTVGEGYQPQHF

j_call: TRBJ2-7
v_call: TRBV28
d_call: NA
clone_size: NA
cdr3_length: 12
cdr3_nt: TGTGCCAGCAGTTTGGTGGTCTACGAGCAGTACTTC
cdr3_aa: CASSLVVYEQYF

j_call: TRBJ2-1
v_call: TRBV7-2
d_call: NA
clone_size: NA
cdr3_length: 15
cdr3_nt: TGTGCCAGCAGCTTCCTAGACGAAACGTTCCATGAGCAGTTCTTC
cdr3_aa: CASSFLDETFHEQFF

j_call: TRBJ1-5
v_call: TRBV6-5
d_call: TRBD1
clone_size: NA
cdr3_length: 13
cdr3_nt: TGTGCCAGCAGTCCGACAGGGTGGGAGGCCCAGCATTTT
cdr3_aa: CASSPTGWEAQHF

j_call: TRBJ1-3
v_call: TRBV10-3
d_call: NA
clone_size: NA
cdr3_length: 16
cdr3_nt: TGTGCCATCAGTGGTTTCGACGGCAGCTCTGGAAACACCATATATTTT
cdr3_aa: CAISGFDGSSGNTIYF